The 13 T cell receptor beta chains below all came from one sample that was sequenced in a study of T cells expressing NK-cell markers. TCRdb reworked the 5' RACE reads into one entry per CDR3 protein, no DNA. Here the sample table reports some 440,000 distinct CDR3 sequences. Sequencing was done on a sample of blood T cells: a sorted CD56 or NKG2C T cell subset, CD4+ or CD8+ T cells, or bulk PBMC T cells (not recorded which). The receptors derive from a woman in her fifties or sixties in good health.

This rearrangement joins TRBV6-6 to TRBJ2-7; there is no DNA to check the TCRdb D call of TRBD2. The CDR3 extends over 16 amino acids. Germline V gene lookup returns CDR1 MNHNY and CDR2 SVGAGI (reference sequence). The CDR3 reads CASSSLLRTDSYEQYF.

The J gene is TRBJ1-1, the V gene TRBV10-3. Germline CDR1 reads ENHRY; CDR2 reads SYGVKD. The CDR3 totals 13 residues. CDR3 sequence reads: CATEGRMNTEAFF.

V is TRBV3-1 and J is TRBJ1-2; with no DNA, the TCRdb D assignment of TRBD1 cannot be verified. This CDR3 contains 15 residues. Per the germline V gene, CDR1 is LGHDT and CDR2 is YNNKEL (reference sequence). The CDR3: CASSQSTGFVAGYTF. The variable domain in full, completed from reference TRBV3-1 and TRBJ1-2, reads DTAVSQTPKYLVTQMGNDKSIKCEQNLGHDTMYWYKQDSKKFLKIMFSYNNKELIINETVPNRFSPKSPDKAHLNLHINSLELGDSAVYFCASSQSTGFVAGYTFGSGTRLTVV.

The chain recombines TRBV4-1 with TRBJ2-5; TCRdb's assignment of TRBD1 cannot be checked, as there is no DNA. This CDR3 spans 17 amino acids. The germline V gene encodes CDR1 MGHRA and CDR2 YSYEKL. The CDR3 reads CASSQGPGPGAQETQYF.

CDR3 loop: CASSVAGELFF. The chain has TRBV9 and TRBJ2-2. From germline, CDR1 is SGDLS and CDR2 YYNGEE. The CDR3 covers 11 residues.

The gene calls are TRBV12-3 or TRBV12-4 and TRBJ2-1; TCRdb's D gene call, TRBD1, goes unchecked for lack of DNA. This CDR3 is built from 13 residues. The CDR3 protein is CASGVSRGNEQFF.

The CDR3 is CASSAGLAVKDTQYF. V is TRBV9 and J is TRBJ2-3; TCRdb selects TRBD2, and the lack of DNA leaves this call unchecked. Germline V gene data show CDR1 as SGDLS and CDR2 as YYNGEE. The CDR3 spans 15 residues.

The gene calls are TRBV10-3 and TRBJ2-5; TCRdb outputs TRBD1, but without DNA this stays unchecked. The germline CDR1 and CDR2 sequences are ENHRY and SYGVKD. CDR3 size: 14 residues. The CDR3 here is CAISESPGVETQYF.

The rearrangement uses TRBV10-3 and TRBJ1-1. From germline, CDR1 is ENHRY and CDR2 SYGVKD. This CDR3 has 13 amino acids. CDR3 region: CAISESANREAFF.

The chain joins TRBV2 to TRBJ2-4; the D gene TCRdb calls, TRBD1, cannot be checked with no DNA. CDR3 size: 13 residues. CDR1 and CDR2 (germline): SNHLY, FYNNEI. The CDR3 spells CATSEDIKNIQYF.

CDR3: CAWSLLAASTDTQYF. The chain uses TRBV30 and TRBJ2-3. The CDR3 totals 15 residues. Germline V gene lookup returns CDR1 GTSNPN and CDR2 SVGIG (reference sequence).

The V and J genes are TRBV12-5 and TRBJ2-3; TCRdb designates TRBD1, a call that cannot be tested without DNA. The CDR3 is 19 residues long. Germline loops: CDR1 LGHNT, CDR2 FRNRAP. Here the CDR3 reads CASGQPLPTGALSTDTQYF.

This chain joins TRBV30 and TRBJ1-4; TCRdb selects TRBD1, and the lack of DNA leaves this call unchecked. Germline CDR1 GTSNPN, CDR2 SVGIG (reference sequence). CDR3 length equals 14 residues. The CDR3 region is CAWTWDRENEKLFF.